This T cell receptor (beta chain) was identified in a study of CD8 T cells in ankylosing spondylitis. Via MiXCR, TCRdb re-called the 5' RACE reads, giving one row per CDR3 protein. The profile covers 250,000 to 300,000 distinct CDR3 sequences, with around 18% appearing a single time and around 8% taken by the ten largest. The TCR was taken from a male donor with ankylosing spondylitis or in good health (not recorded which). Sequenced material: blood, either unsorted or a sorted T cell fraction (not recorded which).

DNA for the CDR3: TGTGCCACCGAGCAAACTCAGAACAATGAGCAGTTCTTC. The encoded protein is CATEQTQNNEQFF. The chain combines TRBV15 with TRBJ2-1; D unresolved. The CDR3 is made up of 13 amino acids. CDR1 is LNHNV, CDR2 YYDKDF, per germline (reference sequence). Trimming cost V 8 bases and J 5 bases, with 13 bases left between them.